Listed here are 30 T cell receptor beta chains from one sample, sequenced in a study of cytomegalovirus exposure and HLA in healthy donors (dated by TCRdb to 2015 to 2018). Receptor amplification or capture employed the immunoSEQ multiplex PCR assay. A mixture of 60 forward primers for TCR Vbeta segments and 13 reverse primers for TCR Jbeta segments was used in the multiplex PCR. Drawn from immuneACCESS, this table holds only the in-frame rearrangements with V and J called that TCRdb kept. Clones are partly lost; checked studies trace under half to an unresolved V gene and leave the rest unexplained. The sample table gives more than 95,000 clones. The leading ten clones occupy more than 0.9% of the sample. Sequencing was done on a sample of PBMCs. The source is a man younger than 30 in good health and CMV-seronegative.

This chain joins TRBV18 and TRBJ1-4; TRBD1 matches at 9 bases. CDR3 length: 17 amino acids. The germline V gene encodes CDR1 KGHSH and CDR2 LQKENI. V shed 2 bases and J 5 bases; nucleotides not matched to a gene: 9. The DNA of the CDR3 is TGTGCCAGCTCACCAAAAGAGACGGGACAGGGAAATGAAAAACTGTTTTTT. Protein: CASSPKETGQGNEKLFF.

J is TRBJ2-7 and V is TRBV14, with 7 bases that match TRBD1. CDR3 size: 14 residues. Germline-derived CDR1 and CDR2 are SGHDN and FVKESK. With 3 bases clipped from V and 4 bases from J, the junction kept 6 bases outside the gene matches. The CDR3 sequence is CASSQGQPGYEQYF. As DNA, the CDR3 is TGTGCCAGCAGCCAGGGACAGCCGGGGTACGAGCAGTACTTC.

V is TRBV19 and J is TRBJ2-7, with 7 nucleotides matching TRBD2. The CDR3 totals 15 residues. In germline, CDR1 is LNHDA, CDR2 SQIVND (reference sequence). V lost 3 bases to trimming and J lost 4 bases; unmatched junction nucleotides: 9. The CDR3 DNA reads as TGTGCCAGTAGTATTGTAGCGGGCCAAATATACGAGCAGTACTTC. Amino acids: CASSIVAGQIYEQYF.

The rearrangement links TRBV7-8 to TRBJ2-1; TRBD2 matches 7 bases. J lost 4 bases, V lost 1 base, and 10 bases had no gene match. Germline CDR1 SGHVS, CDR2 FQNEAQ. The CDR3 is 17 amino acids. The CDR3 coding sequence is TGTGCCAGCAGCTTAGTCTTCGCGGCTAGCGGATACAATGAGCAGTTCTTC. Protein sequence: CASSLVFAASGYNEQFF.

The rearrangement links TRBV15 to TRBJ2-5; tentative D call: TRBD2 (5 bases). The CDR3 sequence is 12 residues long. Germline CDR1 is LNHNV and CDR2 is YYDKDF (reference sequence). Deletions cut 6 bases from V and 7 bases from J, with 12 bases between. The chain's CDR3 is CATSWVRGTQYF. The CDR3 bases are TGTGCCACCAGTTGGGTTCGGGGGACCCAGTACTTC. The full variable domain, its missing parts supplied by reference TRBV15 and TRBJ2-5, is DAMVIQNPRYQVTQFGKPVTLSCSQTLNHNVMYWYQQKSSQAPKLLFHYYDKDFNNEADTPDNFQSRRPNTSFCFLDIRSPGLGDTAMYLCATSWVRGTQYFGPGTRLLVL.

The V gene is TRBV30, the J gene TRBJ1-6, with TRBD1 identical over 8 bases. Germline V CDR1 and CDR2: GTSNPN, SVGIG (reference sequence). The length of the CDR3 is 16 residues. Trimming took 4 bases from V and 7 from J; bases not matched to a gene: 12. The CDR3 is CAWIETGAKLNSPLHF. CDR3 coding DNA: TGTGCCTGGATCGAGACAGGGGCCAAGCTAAATTCACCCCTCCACTTT.

The rearrangement joins TRBV19 to TRBJ1-5; 9 nucleotides match TRBD1. The germline V gene has CDR1 LNHDA and CDR2 SQIVND (reference sequence). The CDR3 is 16 amino acids. Trimming cost V 3 bases and J 6 bases; bases outside gene matches: 9. CDR3 protein: CASSIAAGQGGQPQHF. CDR3 sequence (DNA): TGTGCCAGTAGTATCGCTGCGGGACAGGGTGGTCAGCCCCAGCATTTT.

This chain connects TRBV7-2 to TRBJ1-5; 11 bases align to TRBD1. CDR1 and CDR2 from the germline V gene are SGHTA and FQGNSA. There are 16 residues in the CDR3. The junction had 10 bases not matched to a gene; V was cut back by 3 bases and J by 9 bases. The CDR3: CASSFTGTGGFVPQHF. In nucleotides, the CDR3 is TGTGCCAGCAGCTTTACCGGGACAGGGGGTTTTGTGCCCCAGCATTTT.

V and J are TRBV28 and TRBJ1-1; D gene uncertain. V was shortened by 3 bases and J by 10 bases, with 12 bases between the two germline ends. The CDR3 is 12 amino acids. CDR1 is MDHEN and CDR2 is SYDVKM in the germline V gene. The CDR3 here is CASSFLGKLAFF. The CDR3 DNA follows: TGTGCCAGCAGTTTTCTCGGGAAATTAGCTTTCTTT. The variable domain in full, completed from reference TRBV28 and TRBJ1-1, reads DVKVTQSSRYLVKRTGEKVFLECVQDMDHENMFWYRQDPGLGLRLIYFSYDVKMKEKGDIPEGYSVSREKKERFSLILESASTNQTSMYLCASSFLGKLAFFGQGTRLTVV.

The J gene is TRBJ2-7, the V gene TRBV15; a weak D match, TRBD2 (6 bases). Trimming pared 5 bases from V and 5 bases from J, leaving 19 bases between. The germline V gene has CDR1 LNHNV and CDR2 YYDKDF (reference sequence). This CDR3 has 15 amino acids. The CDR3 DNA follows: TGTGCCACCAGCCGCCTCGGAGGGATAGCTCACGAGCAGTACTTC. The encoded protein is CATSRLGGIAHEQYF. Full variable domain (missing parts from reference TRBV15 and TRBJ2-7): DAMVIQNPRYQVTQFGKPVTLSCSQTLNHNVMYWYQQKSSQAPKLLFHYYDKDFNNEADTPDNFQSRRPNTSFCFLDIRSPGLGDTAMYLCATSRLGGIAHEQYFGPGTRLTVT.

V gene TRBV2 combines with J gene TRBJ1-5; D ambiguous. The CDR3 totals 13 residues. V shed 3 bases and J shed 6 bases, with 9 bases lying between them. Per germline, CDR1 SNHLY and CDR2 FYNNEI. The CDR3 protein is CASSEGRSQPQHF. CDR3 sequence (DNA): TGTGCCAGCAGTGAGGGCAGGTCTCAGCCCCAGCATTTT.

The rearrangement uses TRBV30 and TRBJ2-3, with TRBD2 identical over 8 bases. Trimming at V came to 2 bases and at J to 2 bases, leaving 9 bases not matched to a gene. This CDR3 comprises 16 residues. The germline V gene has CDR1 GTSNPN and CDR2 SVGIG (reference sequence). CDR3 coding DNA: TGTGCCTGGAGTCAACTAGCGGTTTCATACACAGATACGCAGTATTTT. Translated: CAWSQLAVSYTDTQYF.

The V gene is TRBV7-8, the J gene TRBJ2-4; the D gene is possibly TRBD1 (6 bases). Trimming cost V 4 bases and J 5 bases, with 9 bases left between them. CDR1 is SGHVS, CDR2 FQNEAQ, per germline. The CDR3 is 13 residues long. CDR3 amino acids: CASSSEGENIQYF. The CDR3 DNA reads TGTGCCAGCAGCTCTGAGGGGGAAAACATTCAGTACTTC.

This chain uses TRBV7-2 with TRBJ1-5, with D tentatively TRBD1 (6 bases). The CDR3 has 15 residues. V dropped 4 bases and J dropped 0 bases, with 10 bases sitting between them. Per germline, CDR1 SGHTA and CDR2 FQGNSA. In nucleotides, the CDR3 is TGTGCCAGCAGCTGGGCAGGGGTTAGCAATCAGCCCCAGCATTTT. This encodes CASSWAGVSNQPQHF. The full variable domain, its missing parts supplied by reference TRBV7-2 and TRBJ1-5, is GAGVSQSPSNKVTEKGKDVELRCDPISGHTALYWYRQSLGQGLEFLIYFQGNSAPDKSGLPSDRFSAERTGGSVSTLTIQRTQQEDSAVYLCASSWAGVSNQPQHFGDGTRLSIL.

V and J are TRBV19 and TRBJ2-3, with D tentatively TRBD2 (6 bases). Germline CDR1 and CDR2: LNHDA and SQIVND (reference sequence). The germline V and J ends were trimmed by 5 bases and 0 bases, with 15 bases remaining between them. This CDR3 contains 16 residues. The CDR3 DNA follows: TGTGCCAGTAGTCGGCCCGACGGGACTAGCACAGATACGCAGTATTTT. Translating it yields CASSRPDGTSTDTQYF. Full variable domain (rest looked up from reference TRBV19 and TRBJ2-3): DGGITQSPKYLFRKEGQNVTLSCEQNLNHDAMYWYRQDPGQGLRLIYYSQIVNDFQKGDIAEGYSVSREKKESFPLTVTSAQKNPTAFYLCASSRPDGTSTDTQYFGPGTRLTVL.

The rearrangement uses TRBV6-4 and TRBJ1-5; 11 bases are a match to TRBD1. The CDR3 length is 15 residues. The germline CDR1 and CDR2 sequences are MRHNA and SNTAGT. V lost 11 bases and J lost 6; bases outside the gene matches: 12. The CDR3 loop is CAFKGGQGEFQPQHF. CDR3 sequence (DNA): TGTGCCTTCAAGGGGGGACAGGGGGAATTTCAGCCCCAGCATTTT.

The V call is TRBV28, the J call TRBJ1-2, with 7 bases fitting TRBD1. Germline CDR1 MDHEN, CDR2 SYDVKM. The CDR3 covers 14 residues. J gave up 6 bases and V 4 bases, and 8 bases lay outside the gene matches. The CDR3 loop reads CASSSIDRVDGYTF. Here the CDR3 DNA reads TGTGCCAGCAGTTCGATCGACAGGGTGGATGGCTACACCTTC.

Points on this clone: Other DNA sequences in this sample translate to the same CDR3. The CDR3 coding sequence is TGTGCCTGGGCGGGGGGGGAGACCCAGTACTTC. Translated: CAWAGGETQYF. The chain uses TRBV30 and TRBJ2-5, with 9 bases that match TRBD2. Germline V CDR1 and CDR2: GTSNPN, SVGIG (reference sequence). Trimming cost V 5 bases and J 5 bases; bases outside gene matches: 0. The CDR3 length is 11 residues. Full variable domain (rest looked up from reference TRBV30 and TRBJ2-5): SQTIHQWPATLVQPVGSPLSLECTVEGTSNPNLYWYRQAAGRGLQLLFYSVGIGQISSEVPQNLSASRPQDRQFILSSKKLLLSDSGFYLCAWAGGETQYFGPGTRLLVL.

This sequence joins TRBV6-5 and TRBJ1-1; the D is unclear. The CDR3 runs to 15 residues. V was shortened by 0 bases and J by 5 bases, with 13 bases between the two germline ends. The germline V gene encodes CDR1 MNHEY and CDR2 SVGAGI. As DNA, the CDR3 is TGTGCCAGCAGTTACTCTGGGCCCGCGGGGACTGAAGCTTTCTTT. Protein sequence: CASSYSGPAGTEAFF.

CDR3 protein: CASSWGQGDEKLFF. The CDR3 region has the DNA TGCGCCAGCAGCTGGGGACAGGGGGATGAAAAACTGTTTTTT. This chain connects TRBV4-1 to TRBJ1-4; TRBD1 agrees at 11 bases. V trimming: 5 bases; J trimming: 6 bases; junction bases outside the gene matches: 2. Germline-derived CDR1 and CDR2 are MGHRA and YSYEKL. This CDR3 is built from 14 residues.

The rearrangement uses TRBV29-1 and TRBJ1-2; D is perhaps TRBD1 (6 bases). The germline gives CDR1 SQVTM, CDR2 ANQGSEA. CDR3 length: 14 residues. Trimming shortened V by 6 bases and J by 7 bases, and 21 bases separated the two germline ends. This chain's CDR3 is CSVEGDGGFFGYTF. The CDR3 nucleotides are TGCAGCGTCGAGGGGGACGGTGGCTTTTTTGGCTACACCTTC.

This chain connects TRBV14 to TRBJ2-1; 7 bases line up with TRBD2. V gave up 2 bases and J gave up 5 bases; unmatched junction bases: 9. The CDR3 length is 16 residues. Germline lookup yields CDR1 SGHDN and CDR2 FVKESK. CDR3 loop: CASSQRVAGLNNEQFF. The CDR3 DNA reads TGTGCCAGCAGCCAACGGGTGGCGGGACTAAACAATGAGCAGTTCTTC.

The V gene is TRBV7-2, the J gene TRBJ1-5; weak D call: TRBD1 (6 bases). Germline-derived CDR1 and CDR2 are SGHTA and FQGNSA. CDR3 length: 16 residues. V lost 5 bases and J lost 0, with 14 bases in between. The chain's CDR3 is CASSPRGGYSNQPQHF. CDR3 nucleotides: TGTGCCAGCAGCCCGAGGGGGGGTTATAGCAATCAGCCCCAGCATTTT. The entire variable domain, with the rest obtained from reference TRBV7-2 and TRBJ1-5, is as follows: GAGVSQSPSNKVTEKGKDVELRCDPISGHTALYWYRQSLGQGLEFLIYFQGNSAPDKSGLPSDRFSAERTGGSVSTLTIQRTQQEDSAVYLCASSPRGGYSNQPQHFGDGTRLSIL.

The V and J genes are TRBV27 and TRBJ2-5; 11 bases line up with TRBD2. CDR1 and CDR2 (germline): MNHEY, SMNVEV (reference sequence). The CDR3 is 16 amino acids. After removal of 5 bases from V and 2 bases from J, the junction contained 7 bases not matched to a gene. This CDR3 reads CASSILAGGTQETQYF. CDR3 nucleotide sequence: TGTGCCAGCAGTATCCTAGCGGGGGGCACACAAGAGACCCAGTACTTC.

As regards this clone: One end of the junction does not line up with germline, which may come from a read error. The gene calls are TRBV27 and TRBJ2-7, with a tentative D call TRBD1 (6 bases). From germline, CDR1 is MNHEY and CDR2 SMNVEV (reference sequence). CDR3 length: 15 amino acids. CDR3 sequence (DNA): TGTGTCAGCAGTTTATCGACAGGAACCCCCTACGAGCAGTACTTC. The encoded protein is CVSSLSTGTPYEQYF.

With respect to this clone: This specimen includes other DNA sequences encoding the same CDR3. The V call is TRBV28, the J call TRBJ2-7, with D perhaps matching TRBD1 (5 bases). V was shortened by 5 bases and J by 0 bases, with 11 bases between the two germline ends. Germline V CDR1 and CDR2: MDHEN, SYDVKM. CDR3 length equals 14 residues. In DNA, the CDR3 is TGTGCCAGCAGTGAATCAGGGTTCTCCTACGAGCAGTACTTC. This translates into CASSESGFSYEQYF.

This chain uses TRBV6-5 with TRBJ2-2; D remains unclear. This CDR3 comprises 12 residues. Looked up from germline, CDR1 is MNHEY and CDR2 is SVGAGI. V gave up 7 bases and J gave up 0 bases, with 3 bases separating them. The CDR3, as DNA: TGTGCCAGCATCACGAACACCGGGGAGCTGTTTTTT. It is translated as CASITNTGELFF.

The CDR3: CASTPLRQGTKNQPQHF. Here the CDR3 DNA reads TGTGCCAGTACCCCACTGCGACAGGGGACTAAAAATCAGCCCCAGCATTTT. J is TRBJ1-5 and V is TRBV19; 8 bases are shared with TRBD1. The CDR3 is made up of 17 amino acids. With V trimmed by 7 bases and J by 4 bases, 15 bases remained unmatched. CDR1 is LNHDA, CDR2 SQIVND, per germline (reference sequence). The full variable domain, its missing parts supplied by reference TRBV19 and TRBJ1-5, is DGGITQSPKYLFRKEGQNVTLSCEQNLNHDAMYWYRQDPGQGLRLIYYSQIVNDFQKGDIAEGYSVSREKKESFPLTVTSAQKNPTAFYLCASTPLRQGTKNQPQHFGDGTRLSIL.

Here the CDR3 reads CASSLGASGNTGELFF. Written as DNA, the CDR3 is TGTGCCAGCAGCTTGGGCGCTAGCGGGAACACCGGGGAGCTGTTTTTT. The genes are TRBV5-6 and TRBJ2-2, with 7 bases that match TRBD2. The germline V gene has CDR1 SGHDT and CDR2 YYEEEE. CDR3 length: 16 amino acids. V was pared by 0 bases and J by 1 base, with 3 bases of the junction left unmatched.

V gene TRBV11-2 combines with J gene TRBJ2-1; the match to TRBD2 covers 10 bases. This CDR3 region has 16 residues. After removal of 5 bases from V and 1 base from J, the junction contained 5 bases not matched to a gene. Germline loops: CDR1 SGHAT, CDR2 FQNNGV. In DNA form, the CDR3 reads TGTGCCAGCAGCCCACTACTAGCGGGGTCCTACAATGAGCAGTTCTTC. Translated: CASSPLLAGSYNEQFF. Using reference TRBV11-2 and TRBJ2-1 for the parts outside the CDR3, the full variable domain is EAGVAQSPRYKIIEKRQSVAFWCNPISGHATLYWYQQILGQGPKLLIQFQNNGVVDDSQLPKDRFSAERLKGVDSTLKIQPAKLEDSAVYLCASSPLLAGSYNEQFFGPGTRLTVL.